This T cell receptor (beta chain) was recovered during a study of blood T cells in healthy people across ages. The V end was cut by 0 bases, the J end by 1 base, with 9 bases between. Germline-derived CDR1 and CDR2 are MNHEY and SMNVEV (reference sequence). The CDR3 length is 15 residues. This clonotype was counted only a few times. The antigen is undetermined. A second PCR of 7 to 11 cycles used a sample-barcoded 5' primer and a J-beta primer mix. TCRdb analysed the 5' RACE reads with MiXCR anew, one entry per CDR3 protein. The table shows 1.4 million to 1.5 million distinct CDR3 sequences, with 42% occurring only once. Whole-study results and caveats: Diversity of TCR beta per million T cells declined in a roughly linear way with age.

This TCR was recovered from a woman in her late teens or twenties in good health. The rearrangement links TRBV27 to TRBJ1-2; D might be TRBD1 (6 bases). The sequenced sample consisted of blood. CDR3: CASSLSGGGNYGYTF. Here the CDR3 DNA reads TGTGCCAGCAGTTTATCAGGGGGTGGTAACTATGGCTACACCTTC.